This is a list of T cell receptor beta chains from one sample in a study of blood T cell repertoires in COVID-19. Measured with immunoSEQ multiplex PCR; TCRdb has only the in-frame clones, and not every one. Of 120,000 to 150,000 clones in the sample, 80% to 90% were seen once. Material for sequencing was peripheral blood. The source of these receptors is a woman aged 45 to 65 with active or convalescent COVID-19. Each CDR3 is given without its conserved first and last residue. Fields, in order: clone size, J gene, V gene, CDR3 protein. Not all rows give a size; the values are once, few, many and, for expanded clones, a class.

abundance: .; j_gene: TRBJ1-2; v_gene: TRBV18; CDR3aa: ASSPRTGDYGYT
abundance: .; j_gene: TRBJ2-1; v_gene: TRBV13; CDR3aa: ASSFPVLAEGGDNEQF
abundance: few; j_gene: TRBJ2-3; v_gene: TRBV7-9; CDR3aa: ASSYDRGTDTQY
abundance: .; j_gene: TRBJ1-3; v_gene: TRBV21-1; CDR3aa: ASSAPGLFSGNTIY
abundance: .; j_gene: TRBJ1-3; v_gene: TRBV5-1; CDR3aa: ASSLTGDGNTIY
abundance: .; j_gene: TRBJ2-4; v_gene: TRBV9; CDR3aa: ASSVAQTGRDIQY
abundance: .; j_gene: TRBJ2-1; v_gene: TRBV19; CDR3aa: ASKKGTGYNEQF
abundance: .; j_gene: TRBJ1-1; v_gene: TRBV5-1; CDR3aa: ASSSQTPGLNEAF
abundance: .; j_gene: TRBJ1-5; v_gene: TRBV7-2; CDR3aa: ASSFSSGFFNQPQH
abundance: once; j_gene: TRBJ1-3; v_gene: TRBV9; CDR3aa: ASSVAQGGNTIY
abundance: .; j_gene: TRBJ1-1; v_gene: TRBV9; CDR3aa: ASSVAGEGFSGTEAF
abundance: .; j_gene: TRBJ1-1; v_gene: TRBV6-2/TRBV6-3; CDR3aa: ASSYVGGLLNTEAF
abundance: .; j_gene: TRBJ1-1; v_gene: TRBV5-1; CDR3aa: ASSLEGANTEAF
abundance: .; j_gene: TRBJ2-3; v_gene: TRBV7-2; CDR3aa: ASSLSQGGNTQY
abundance: .; j_gene: TRBJ1-1; v_gene: TRBV25-1; CDR3aa: ASSSGSTEAF
abundance: .; j_gene: TRBJ2-5; v_gene: TRBV10-3; CDR3aa: AISGGDNQETQY
abundance: .; j_gene: TRBJ1-3; v_gene: TRBV6-6; CDR3aa: ASSQGQGAGNTIY
abundance: once; j_gene: TRBJ2-1; v_gene: TRBV19; CDR3aa: ASSMGRGRNNEQF
abundance: once; j_gene: TRBJ1-1; v_gene: TRBV7-9; CDR3aa: ASSPTDTEAF
abundance: .; j_gene: TRBJ1-4; v_gene: TRBV27; CDR3aa: ASMRQGAEKLF
abundance: .; j_gene: TRBJ2-1; v_gene: TRBV7-3; CDR3aa: ASSDGLAAINEQF
abundance: few; j_gene: TRBJ1-2; v_gene: TRBV2; CDR3aa: ASSNRAYT
abundance: .; j_gene: TRBJ2-1; v_gene: TRBV5-1; CDR3aa: ASSLAPGTSGRTEQF
abundance: .; j_gene: TRBJ2-7; v_gene: TRBV29-1; CDR3aa: SVRPFLAGTTYEQY
abundance: .; j_gene: TRBJ2-1; v_gene: TRBV6-2/TRBV6-3; CDR3aa: ASSVTYGTVYNEQF
abundance: .; j_gene: TRBJ1-4; v_gene: TRBV4-1; CDR3aa: ASSQQPGKPNEKLF
abundance: .; j_gene: TRBJ2-2; v_gene: TRBV9; CDR3aa: ASSVGTGEFANTGELF
abundance: once; j_gene: TRBJ2-3; v_gene: TRBV11-3; CDR3aa: ASSLAGGDTQY
abundance: .; j_gene: TRBJ2-6; v_gene: TRBV27; CDR3aa: ASSLTGGSGANVLT
abundance: .; j_gene: TRBJ1-2; v_gene: TRBV6-5; CDR3aa: ASTYGRNYGYT
abundance: .; j_gene: TRBJ1-2; v_gene: TRBV7-9; CDR3aa: ASSFTENYGYT
abundance: .; j_gene: TRBJ1-5; v_gene: TRBV28; CDR3aa: ASSFTAWQGGGSQH
abundance: .; j_gene: TRBJ1-2; v_gene: TRBV7-8; CDR3aa: ASSSDYGYT
abundance: once; j_gene: TRBJ2-1; v_gene: TRBV5-1; CDR3aa: ASSFNNEQF
abundance: .; j_gene: TRBJ2-3; v_gene: TRBV11-2; CDR3aa: ASSLGRAGTIADTQY
abundance: .; j_gene: TRBJ2-5; v_gene: TRBV25-1; CDR3aa: ASSESGVPQETQY
abundance: .; j_gene: TRBJ1-4; v_gene: TRBV5-5; CDR3aa: ASSVGGIGEKLF
abundance: .; j_gene: TRBJ1-6; v_gene: TRBV5-1; CDR3aa: ASSGTPTGGNSPLH
abundance: once; j_gene: TRBJ1-5; v_gene: TRBV6-2/TRBV6-3; CDR3aa: ASSRTGDSNQPQH
abundance: once; j_gene: TRBJ2-7; v_gene: TRBV2; CDR3aa: ASSEISGRQY
abundance: .; j_gene: TRBJ2-7; v_gene: TRBV24-1; CDR3aa: ATPTCDEQY
abundance: .; j_gene: TRBJ1-3; v_gene: TRBV3-1/TRBV3-2; CDR3aa: ASSLRQRTSGNTIY
abundance: .; j_gene: TRBJ2-6; v_gene: TRBV7-8; CDR3aa: ASSYISLGFEISNWANVLT
abundance: .; j_gene: TRBJ2-7; v_gene: TRBV3-1/TRBV3-2; CDR3aa: ASSQAWTGSNEQY
abundance: .; j_gene: TRBJ2-3; v_gene: TRBV7-7; CDR3aa: ASSSSLVWGGDTQY
abundance: .; j_gene: TRBJ1-1; v_gene: TRBV4-1; CDR3aa: ASSPFSGLSNTEAF
abundance: once; j_gene: TRBJ2-1; v_gene: TRBV30; CDR3aa: AWSQREVEQF
abundance: .; j_gene: TRBJ1-5; v_gene: TRBV5-8; CDR3aa: ASSLIGATQPQH
abundance: .; j_gene: TRBJ1-5; v_gene: TRBV4-3; CDR3aa: ASSQERRPNQPQH
abundance: .; j_gene: TRBJ2-3; v_gene: TRBV29-1; CDR3aa: SVGRLSTDTQY
abundance: .; j_gene: TRBJ2-5; v_gene: TRBV4-1; CDR3aa: ASSQDSPWTSGRAWGETQY
abundance: once; j_gene: TRBJ2-5; v_gene: TRBV11-2; CDR3aa: ASSPNRGRTETQY
abundance: .; j_gene: TRBJ2-1; v_gene: TRBV5-1; CDR3aa: ASSLPHTSEQF